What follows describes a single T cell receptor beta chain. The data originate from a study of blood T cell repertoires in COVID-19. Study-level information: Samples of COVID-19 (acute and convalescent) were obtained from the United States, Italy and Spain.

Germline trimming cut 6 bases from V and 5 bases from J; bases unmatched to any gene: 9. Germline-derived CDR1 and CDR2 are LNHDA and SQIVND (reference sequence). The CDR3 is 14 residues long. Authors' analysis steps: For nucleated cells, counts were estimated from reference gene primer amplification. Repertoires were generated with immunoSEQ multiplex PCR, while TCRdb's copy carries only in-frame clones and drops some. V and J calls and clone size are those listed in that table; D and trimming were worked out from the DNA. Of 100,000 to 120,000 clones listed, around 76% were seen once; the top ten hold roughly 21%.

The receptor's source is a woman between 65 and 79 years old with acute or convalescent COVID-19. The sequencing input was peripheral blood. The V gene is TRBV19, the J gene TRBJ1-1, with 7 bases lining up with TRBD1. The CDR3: CASRSDRVRTEAFF. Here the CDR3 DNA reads TGTGCCAGTAGGTCAGACAGGGTACGGACTGAAGCTTTCTTT.